Presented here are 18 T cell receptor beta chains from one specimen sequenced in a study of monozygotic twins with inflammatory bowel disease. TCRdb reanalyzed the 5' RACE reads, giving one entry per CDR3 protein sequence and no DNA. Here the sample table reports some 400,000 distinct CDR3 sequences. Material: blood. The receptors here all came from a human donor with ulcerative colitis or Crohn's disease, or a healthy co-twin of an affected twin (not recorded which).

The chain links TRBV6-2 or TRBV6-3 to TRBJ1-1; TCRdb gives TRBD1 as the D gene, but with no DNA this cannot be confirmed. From germline, CDR1 is MNHEY and CDR2 SVGEGT. The CDR3 loop spans 15 amino acids. This CDR3 reads CASSYSPAMNTEAFF.

This chain connects TRBV28 to TRBJ2-3; TCRdb selects TRBD2, and the lack of DNA leaves this call unchecked. CDR3 size: 17 residues. Germline CDR1 is MDHEN and CDR2 is SYDVKM. The CDR3 sequence: CASSFPFIADSTDTQYF.

The V and J genes are TRBV25-1 and TRBJ1-1. The CDR3 covers 12 residues. CDR1 MGHDK and CDR2 SYGVNS come from the germline V gene. The chain's CDR3 is CASRPDERFAFF.

CDR3 sequence: CASTQYREAGTEAFF. This sequence joins TRBV9 and TRBJ1-1; as DNA is missing, the TRBD1 call by TCRdb cannot be tested. The CDR3 runs to 15 residues. Germline CDR1 reads SGDLS; CDR2 reads YYNGEE.

The chain couples TRBV18 to TRBJ1-1. Per germline, CDR1 KGHSH and CDR2 LQKENI. The CDR3 length is 13 residues. Here the CDR3 reads CASSPDRFTEAFF.

The rearrangement joins TRBV6-5 to TRBJ2-1; TCRdb gives TRBD2 as the D gene, but with no DNA this cannot be confirmed. Germline loops: CDR1 MNHEY, CDR2 SVGAGI. CDR3 length: 15 residues. The CDR3 reads CASSSETSGRYEQFF.

The rearrangement joins TRBV20-1 to TRBJ2-2; checking the TCRdb D call of TRBD2 is not possible without DNA. The CDR3 covers 15 residues. Looked up from germline, CDR1 is DFQATT and CDR2 is SNEGSKA (reference sequence). This CDR3 reads CSARPSGSNTGELFF.

The chain couples TRBV6-1 to TRBJ2-3; TCRdb's D gene call, TRBD1, goes unchecked for lack of DNA. Germline values: CDR1 MNHNS, CDR2 SASEGT. The CDR3 totals 15 residues. CDR3 protein: CASSITGQGTDTQYF.

The gene calls are TRBV5-5 and TRBJ1-5. The CDR3 loop spans 13 amino acids. In germline, CDR1 is SGHKS, CDR2 YYEKEE (reference sequence). CDR3 amino acids: CASSETRGLAQHF.

The rearrangement joins TRBV7-8 to TRBJ2-3; TCRdb calls TRBD1, which cannot be checked without DNA. Germline V gene lookup returns CDR1 SGHVS and CDR2 FQNEAQ. There are 15 residues in the CDR3. CDR3 amino acids: CASSLGARGTDTQYF.

The rearrangement uses TRBV12-3 or TRBV12-4 and TRBJ2-1. The CDR3 totals 13 residues. The CDR3 region is CASRLAGVDEQFF.

The chain joins TRBV12-3 or TRBV12-4 to TRBJ2-1; absent DNA, TCRdb's TRBD1 call cannot be checked. The CDR3 runs to 17 residues. This chain's CDR3 is CASSTPPGGDSYNEQFF.

This chain links TRBV20-1 with TRBJ1-2; TCRdb designates TRBD1, a call that cannot be tested without DNA. The CDR3 contains 12 residues. Germline V gene data show CDR1 as DFQATT and CDR2 as SNEGSKA (reference sequence). The chain's CDR3 is CSAPTTGHGYTF.

The chain is built from TRBV29-1 and TRBJ1-3; TCRdb's D call of TRBD1 is untestable without DNA. The CDR3 spans 18 residues. Germline V gene lookup returns CDR1 SQVTM and CDR2 ANQGSEA. This CDR3 reads CSVEDLDRRVTGGNTIYF.

The chain is built from TRBV9 and TRBJ1-4. There are 17 residues in the CDR3. CDR1 and CDR2 from the germline V gene are SGDLS and YYNGEE. This CDR3 reads CASRAAEQWRNGVELFF.

This sequence joins TRBV29-1 and TRBJ2-7; the TCRdb call, TRBD2, lacks DNA for checking. Germline V gives CDR1 SQVTM, CDR2 ANQGSEA. The CDR3 is made up of 14 amino acids. The CDR3 region is CSAWEGRGPYEQYF.

V and J are TRBV9 and TRBJ1-4; no DNA is available, so the TRBD1 call from TCRdb remains unchecked. The CDR3 spans 14 residues. Germline lookup yields CDR1 SGDLS and CDR2 YYNGEE. Here the CDR3 reads CASSPTGSNEKLFF.

V usage is TRBV25-1 and J usage is TRBJ2-4. There are 14 residues in the CDR3. Germline CDR1 and CDR2: MGHDK and SYGVNS. This chain's CDR3 is CASSDSGAKNIQYF.